These T cell receptor beta chains were read from a single sample in a study of blood T cell repertoires in COVID-19. The protocol was immunoSEQ multiplex PCR, while the TCRdb copy is restricted to in-frame clones and leaves out a portion. The data hold about 200,000 clones, with 90% observed a single time. Sequencing input: peripheral blood. All receptors come from a man aged 45-65 years with acute or convalescent COVID-19. Both conserved end residues are part of each CDR3. Fields, in order: CDR3 DNA, CDR3 protein, J gene, clone size, D gene, V gene. D genes are given only for firm matches. The size entry is marked missing in some rows and otherwise reads once, few, many or a size class.

CDR3 DNA: TGTGCCAGTAGTATAGGGGGTAGCGGGGGGTTAGAGACCCAGTACTTC
CDR3 protein: CASSIGGSGGLETQYF
J gene: TRBJ2-5
clone size: -
D gene: TRBD2
V gene: TRBV19

CDR3 DNA: TGTGCCAGCCGTAGCACAGATACGCAGTATTTT
CDR3 protein: CASRSTDTQYF
J gene: TRBJ2-3
clone size: -
D gene: -
V gene: TRBV18

CDR3 DNA: TGTGCCAGCAGCTTAACGACGGGAGCGGGCACAGATACGCAGTATTTT
CDR3 protein: CASSLTTGAGTDTQYF
J gene: TRBJ2-3
clone size: -
D gene: -
V gene: TRBV7-3

CDR3 DNA: TGCAGTTCTGGACAGGGCTACGAGCAGTACTTC
CDR3 protein: CSSGQGYEQYF
J gene: TRBJ2-7
clone size: -
D gene: TRBD1
V gene: TRBV20-1

CDR3 DNA: TGTGCCAGCTCCTCCGCGGGGGGGCGTGAAGCTTTCTTT
CDR3 protein: CASSSAGGREAFF
J gene: TRBJ1-1
clone size: -
D gene: -
V gene: TRBV27

CDR3 DNA: TGTGCCAGCAGCCAAGATATCGGAAACACCATATATTTT
CDR3 protein: CASSQDIGNTIYF
J gene: TRBJ1-3
clone size: -
D gene: -
V gene: TRBV4-2

CDR3 DNA: TGCGCCAGCAACTCCCGGACTAGCGGAGCTCTGCACGAGCAGTACTTC
CDR3 protein: CASNSRTSGALHEQYF
J gene: TRBJ2-7
clone size: -
D gene: TRBD2
V gene: TRBV5-1

CDR3 DNA: TGTGCCAGTAGCCCCTCATCCGGGAGTGGAGGCAATCAGCCCCAGCATTTT
CDR3 protein: CASSPSSGSGGNQPQHF
J gene: TRBJ1-5
clone size: -
D gene: -
V gene: TRBV19

CDR3 DNA: TGTGCCAGCAGCGCCGGAGGCAATCAGCCCCAGCATTTT
CDR3 protein: CASSAGGNQPQHF
J gene: TRBJ1-5
clone size: -
D gene: -
V gene: TRBV5-6

CDR3 DNA: TGCGCCAGCAGTTTTGGATCGACAGGGCCCACTGAAGCTTTCTTT
CDR3 protein: CASSFGSTGPTEAFF
J gene: TRBJ1-1
clone size: -
D gene: TRBD1
V gene: TRBV5-1

CDR3 DNA: TGTGCCAGCAGCCAGAAGGGAGGGGAGCCCCAGCATTTT
CDR3 protein: CASSQKGGEPQHF
J gene: TRBJ1-5
clone size: -
D gene: -
V gene: TRBV3-1/TRBV3-2

CDR3 DNA: TGTGCCAGCAGTGGGCCAGGGAGGGACTCACCCCTCCACTTT
CDR3 protein: CASSGPGRDSPLHF
J gene: TRBJ1-6
clone size: -
D gene: -
V gene: TRBV2

CDR3 DNA: TGTGCCAGCAGCCTAACCGGGGAGGGTCAGCCCCAGCATTTT
CDR3 protein: CASSLTGEGQPQHF
J gene: TRBJ1-5
clone size: -
D gene: -
V gene: TRBV9

CDR3 DNA: TGTGCCAGCTCACCCACCGAGACTAGCGGGAGCTCCGATACGCAGTATTTT
CDR3 protein: CASSPTETSGSSDTQYF
J gene: TRBJ2-3
clone size: -
D gene: TRBD2
V gene: TRBV18

CDR3 DNA: TGTGCCAGCAGCAACTACCTCCGACAGTGGAGGAACACTGAAGCTTTCTTT
CDR3 protein: CASSNYLRQWRNTEAFF
J gene: TRBJ1-1
clone size: -
D gene: -
V gene: TRBV21-1

CDR3 DNA: TGTGCCACCAGCAGAGATGGGCTAGCGGGAGGGCTACCCTACAATGAGCAGTTCTTC
CDR3 protein: CATSRDGLAGGLPYNEQFF
J gene: TRBJ2-1
clone size: -
D gene: TRBD2
V gene: TRBV15

CDR3 DNA: TGTGCCAGCAGCCAAGATCAGGTAGCGGGAGGACCGCGCCAAGAGACCCAGTACTTC
CDR3 protein: CASSQDQVAGGPRQETQYF
J gene: TRBJ2-5
clone size: -
D gene: TRBD2
V gene: TRBV4-2

CDR3 DNA: TGTGCCAGCACCCTCGGGACAGGGAAAACTGAAGCTTTCTTT
CDR3 protein: CASTLGTGKTEAFF
J gene: TRBJ1-1
clone size: -
D gene: TRBD1
V gene: TRBV6-6

CDR3 DNA: TGTGCCAGCAGTCAAGAGGGGGCCGAAAAACTGTTTTTT
CDR3 protein: CASSQEGAEKLFF
J gene: TRBJ1-4
clone size: -
D gene: TRBD1
V gene: TRBV27

CDR3 DNA: TGCAGCGTCCGCGACAGGGGGCCGGGAGGTGAGCAGTTCTTC
CDR3 protein: CSVRDRGPGGEQFF
J gene: TRBJ2-1
clone size: -
D gene: TRBD1
V gene: TRBV29-1

CDR3 DNA: TGTGCCAGCTCAGTTGGACAGGTCAACTCCTACGAGCAGTACTTC
CDR3 protein: CASSVGQVNSYEQYF
J gene: TRBJ2-7
clone size: once
D gene: TRBD1
V gene: TRBV18

CDR3 DNA: TGCGCCAGCAGCCCAGGGGAAGTACGATCACCCCTCCACTTT
CDR3 protein: CASSPGEVRSPLHF
J gene: TRBJ1-6
clone size: -
D gene: -
V gene: TRBV5-1

CDR3 DNA: TGTGCCAGCAGCTTGAGTAGCGGCACAGATACGCAGTATTTT
CDR3 protein: CASSLSSGTDTQYF
J gene: TRBJ2-3
clone size: -
D gene: -
V gene: TRBV5-4

CDR3 DNA: TGTGCCAGCAGCACCCGACTAGCGGGAGAAGATACGCAGTATTTT
CDR3 protein: CASSTRLAGEDTQYF
J gene: TRBJ2-3
clone size: once
D gene: TRBD2
V gene: TRBV9

CDR3 DNA: TGTGCCATGGGGGGGCCCTCTGGGGCCAACGTCCTGACTTTC
CDR3 protein: CAMGGPSGANVLTF
J gene: TRBJ2-6
clone size: -
D gene: -
V gene: TRBV10-3

CDR3 DNA: TGTGCCAGCAGCGCGGACAGGGGATACGAGCAGTACTTC
CDR3 protein: CASSADRGYEQYF
J gene: TRBJ2-7
clone size: -
D gene: TRBD1
V gene: TRBV7-8

CDR3 DNA: TGTGCCAGCAGACTAGCGGGAAACACCGGGGAGCTGTTTTTT
CDR3 protein: CASRLAGNTGELFF
J gene: TRBJ2-2
clone size: -
D gene: TRBD2
V gene: TRBV3-1/TRBV3-2

CDR3 DNA: TGTGCCAGTAGTTTAAATAAGGACAGGACTTCGAGGGGGGATAGCAATCAGCCCCAGCATTTT
CDR3 protein: CASSLNKDRTSRGDSNQPQHF
J gene: TRBJ1-5
clone size: -
D gene: TRBD1
V gene: TRBV19

CDR3 DNA: TGTGCCAGCAGCTTGGCCAGCGGGGGGGATCTGTATTTT
CDR3 protein: CASSLASGGDLYF
J gene: TRBJ2-3
clone size: -
D gene: TRBD2
V gene: TRBV5-4

CDR3 DNA: TGTGCCAGCAGCTTGGGTCTAGCGGGCCCCAGCTCCTACAATGAGCAGTTCTTC
CDR3 protein: CASSLGLAGPSSYNEQFF
J gene: TRBJ2-1
clone size: -
D gene: TRBD2
V gene: TRBV7-2

CDR3 DNA: TGTGCCAGCAGTCTTCGGACAGGGCAATCCTATAATTCACCCCTCCACTTT
CDR3 protein: CASSLRTGQSYNSPLHF
J gene: TRBJ1-6
clone size: -
D gene: TRBD1
V gene: TRBV27

CDR3 DNA: TGTGCCAGCAGACCCCTTGGGGCGGGAGTGGTCGATGAGCAGTTCTTC
CDR3 protein: CASRPLGAGVVDEQFF
J gene: TRBJ2-1
clone size: -
D gene: TRBD2
V gene: TRBV27

CDR3 DNA: TGTGCCAGCAGTTTCCCGGGAGCGGGCACAGATACGCAGTATTTT
CDR3 protein: CASSFPGAGTDTQYF
J gene: TRBJ2-3
clone size: -
D gene: -
V gene: TRBV28

CDR3 DNA: TGTGCCAGCAGTTCACAGGGAGCGCTGAACACTGAAGCTTTCTTT
CDR3 protein: CASSSQGALNTEAFF
J gene: TRBJ1-1
clone size: -
D gene: -
V gene: TRBV28

CDR3 DNA: TGTGCCAGCAGCTTGGGTGTAGCGGGGGGGCTCGATGAGCAGTTCTTC
CDR3 protein: CASSLGVAGGLDEQFF
J gene: TRBJ2-1
clone size: -
D gene: TRBD2
V gene: TRBV5-4

CDR3 DNA: TGTGCCAGCAGTCCCCATATGCTGGGACTAGCGGGAGGACTCTACGAGCAGTACTTC
CDR3 protein: CASSPHMLGLAGGLYEQYF
J gene: TRBJ2-7
clone size: -
D gene: TRBD2
V gene: TRBV27

CDR3 DNA: TGTGCCAGCAGCGTAGAAAGGGGGCGCGGGAACACTGAAGCTTTCTTT
CDR3 protein: CASSVERGRGNTEAFF
J gene: TRBJ1-1
clone size: -
D gene: TRBD1
V gene: TRBV9

CDR3 DNA: TGTGCCAGCAGCTTGTTTATGTCGGGGACAGGGAAACTGTTTTTT
CDR3 protein: CASSLFMSGTGKLFF
J gene: TRBJ1-4
clone size: -
D gene: TRBD1
V gene: TRBV7-2

CDR3 DNA: TGTGCCAGCAGCTTGGTCCACGGTGAAAAACTGTTTTTT
CDR3 protein: CASSLVHGEKLFF
J gene: TRBJ1-4
clone size: once
D gene: -
V gene: TRBV5-5

CDR3 DNA: TGTGCCAGCTCACTTCCAGGGTTTGGAACTGAAGCTTTCTTT
CDR3 protein: CASSLPGFGTEAFF
J gene: TRBJ1-1
clone size: -
D gene: -
V gene: TRBV18

CDR3 DNA: TGTGCCAGCAGCCCGGGACAGGGGGCTTGCACTGAAGCTTTCTTT
CDR3 protein: CASSPGQGACTEAFF
J gene: TRBJ1-1
clone size: -
D gene: -
V gene: TRBV21-1

CDR3 DNA: TGTGCCAGCAGCTTAGGGGACAGGAACAATCAGCCCCAGCATTTT
CDR3 protein: CASSLGDRNNQPQHF
J gene: TRBJ1-5
clone size: -
D gene: TRBD1
V gene: TRBV11-2

CDR3 DNA: TGTGCCAGCAGCCACCCAGGGACTAGCGGGAGCTACAATGAGCAGTTCTTC
CDR3 protein: CASSHPGTSGSYNEQFF
J gene: TRBJ2-1
clone size: -
D gene: TRBD2
V gene: TRBV9

CDR3 DNA: TGTGCCAGCAGTGAAGTGGGACAGGGCAACTATGGCTACACCTTC
CDR3 protein: CASSEVGQGNYGYTF
J gene: TRBJ1-2
clone size: -
D gene: TRBD1
V gene: TRBV2

CDR3 DNA: TGTGCCAGCAGCCTACAGGCCGATAGCAATCAGCCCCAGCATTTT
CDR3 protein: CASSLQADSNQPQHF
J gene: TRBJ1-5
clone size: -
D gene: -
V gene: TRBV7-2

CDR3 DNA: TGTGCCAGCAGTCCTAGCGGGGGGGCTGGAGATACGCAGTATTTT
CDR3 protein: CASSPSGGAGDTQYF
J gene: TRBJ2-3
clone size: -
D gene: TRBD2
V gene: TRBV9

CDR3 DNA: TGTGCCAGCAGTGATCCTCTAGCGGGAATGACAGATACGCAGTATTTT
CDR3 protein: CASSDPLAGMTDTQYF
J gene: TRBJ2-3
clone size: -
D gene: TRBD2
V gene: TRBV6-1

CDR3 DNA: TGTGCCAGCAGTCGAGGGGGCGCGTATCAGCCCCAGCATTTT
CDR3 protein: CASSRGGAYQPQHF
J gene: TRBJ1-5
clone size: -
D gene: TRBD1
V gene: TRBV28